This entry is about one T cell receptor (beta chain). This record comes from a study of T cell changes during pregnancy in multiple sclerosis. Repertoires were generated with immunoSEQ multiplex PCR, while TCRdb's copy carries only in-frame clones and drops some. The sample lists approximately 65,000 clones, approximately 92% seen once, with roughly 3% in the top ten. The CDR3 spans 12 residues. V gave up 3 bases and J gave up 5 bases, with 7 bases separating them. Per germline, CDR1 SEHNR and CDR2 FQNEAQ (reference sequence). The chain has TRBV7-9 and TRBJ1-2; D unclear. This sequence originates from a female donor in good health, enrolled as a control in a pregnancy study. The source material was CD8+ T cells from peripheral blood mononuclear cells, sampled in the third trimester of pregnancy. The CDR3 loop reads CASSFTEYGYTF. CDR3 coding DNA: TGTGCCAGCAGCTTTACTGAGTATGGCTACACCTTC. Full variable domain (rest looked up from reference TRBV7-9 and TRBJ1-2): DTGVSQNPRHKITKRGQNVTFRCDPISEHNRLYWYRQTLGQGPEFLTYFQNEAQLEKSRLLSDRFSAERPKGSFSTLEIQRTEQGDSAMYLCASSFTEYGYTFGSGTRLTVV.